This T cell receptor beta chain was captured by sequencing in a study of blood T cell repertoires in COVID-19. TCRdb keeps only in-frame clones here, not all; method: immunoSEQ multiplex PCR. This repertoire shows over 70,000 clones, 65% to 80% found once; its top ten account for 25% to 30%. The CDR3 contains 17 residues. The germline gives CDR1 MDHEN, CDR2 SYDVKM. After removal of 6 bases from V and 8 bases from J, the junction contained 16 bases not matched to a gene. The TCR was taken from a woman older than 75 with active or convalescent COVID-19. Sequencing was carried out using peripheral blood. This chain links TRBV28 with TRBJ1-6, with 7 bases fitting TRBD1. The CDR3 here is CASSLDKGAPSDSPLHF. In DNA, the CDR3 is TGTGCCAGCAGCCTAGATAAGGGGGCGCCTTCAGATTCACCCCTCCACTTT. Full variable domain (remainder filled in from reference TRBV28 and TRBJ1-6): DVKVTQSSRYLVKRTGEKVFLECVQDMDHENMFWYRQDPGLGLRLIYFSYDVKMKEKGDIPEGYSVSREKKERFSLILESASTNQTSMYLCASSLDKGAPSDSPLHFGNGTRLTVT.